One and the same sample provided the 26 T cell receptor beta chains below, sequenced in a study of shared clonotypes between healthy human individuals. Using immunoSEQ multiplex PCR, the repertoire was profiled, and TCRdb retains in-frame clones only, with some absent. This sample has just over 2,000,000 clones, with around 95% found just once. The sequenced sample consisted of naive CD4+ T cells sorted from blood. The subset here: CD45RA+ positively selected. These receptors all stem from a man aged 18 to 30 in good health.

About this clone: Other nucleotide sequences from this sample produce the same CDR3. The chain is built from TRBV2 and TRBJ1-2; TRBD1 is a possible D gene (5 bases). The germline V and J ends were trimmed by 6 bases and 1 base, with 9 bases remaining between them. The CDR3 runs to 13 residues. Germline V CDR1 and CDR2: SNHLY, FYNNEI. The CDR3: CASSLGDNYGYTF. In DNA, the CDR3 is TGTGCCAGCAGCTTGGGGGATAACTATGGCTACACCTTC.

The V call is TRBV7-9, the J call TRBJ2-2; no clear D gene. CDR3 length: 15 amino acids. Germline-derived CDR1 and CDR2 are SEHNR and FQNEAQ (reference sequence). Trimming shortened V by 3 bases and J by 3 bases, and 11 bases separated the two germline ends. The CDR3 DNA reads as TGTGCCAGCAGCTTGGATCTTACTCACACCGGGGAGCTGTTTTTT. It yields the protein CASSLDLTHTGELFF.

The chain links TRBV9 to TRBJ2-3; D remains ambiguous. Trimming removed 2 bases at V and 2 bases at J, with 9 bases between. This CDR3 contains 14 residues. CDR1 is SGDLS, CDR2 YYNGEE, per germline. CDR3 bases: TGTGCCAGCAGCGTCCTCGAGAACACAGATACGCAGTATTTT. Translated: CASSVLENTDTQYF.

CDR3 DNA: TGCGCCAGCAGGAGAGGACAGGGGGATTATGAGACCCAGTACTTC. This translates into CASRRGQGDYETQYF. The chain carries TRBV5-1 and TRBJ2-5; TRBD1 agrees at 10 bases. The germline gives CDR1 SGHRS, CDR2 YFSETQ. The CDR3 has 15 amino acids. V gave up 5 bases and J gave up 5 bases; unmatched junction bases: 9.

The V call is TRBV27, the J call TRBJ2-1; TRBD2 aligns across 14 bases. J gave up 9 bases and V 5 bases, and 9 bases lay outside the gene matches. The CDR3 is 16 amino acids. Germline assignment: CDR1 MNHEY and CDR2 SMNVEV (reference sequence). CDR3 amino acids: CASSPRRLAGGVEQFF. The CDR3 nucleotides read TGTGCCAGCAGTCCCCGGCGACTAGCGGGAGGGGTTGAGCAGTTCTTC.

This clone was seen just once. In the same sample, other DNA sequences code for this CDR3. CDR3 sequence: CAWSLAYEQYF. In DNA form, the CDR3 reads TGTGCCTGGAGTCTAGCGTACGAGCAGTACTTC. This chain links TRBV30 with TRBJ2-7; weak D call: TRBD2 (6 bases). This CDR3 has 11 residues. The germline V gene has CDR1 GTSNPN and CDR2 SVGIG (reference sequence). The V gene lost 2 bases and the J gene lost 4 bases, with 6 bases spanning the gap.

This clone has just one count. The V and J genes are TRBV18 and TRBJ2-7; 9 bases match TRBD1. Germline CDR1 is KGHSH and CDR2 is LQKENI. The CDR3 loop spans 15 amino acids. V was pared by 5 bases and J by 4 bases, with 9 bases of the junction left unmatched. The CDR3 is CASSGETGGRYEQYF. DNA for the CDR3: TGTGCCAGCTCAGGGGAGACAGGGGGTCGTTACGAGCAGTACTTC.

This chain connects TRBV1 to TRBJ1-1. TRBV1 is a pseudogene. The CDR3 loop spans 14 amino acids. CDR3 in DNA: TGCACCAGCAGCCAAGAAGGGGGGTACGCTGAAGCTTTCTTT. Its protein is CTSSQEGGYAEAFF.

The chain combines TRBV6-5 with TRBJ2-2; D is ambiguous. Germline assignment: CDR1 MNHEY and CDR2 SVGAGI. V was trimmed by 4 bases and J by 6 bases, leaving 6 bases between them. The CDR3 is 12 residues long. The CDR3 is CASSFAAGELFF. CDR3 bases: TGTGCCAGCAGTTTTGCGGCCGGGGAGCTGTTTTTT.

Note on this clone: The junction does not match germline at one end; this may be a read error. Here the CDR3 reads CASSLRFLSTNEKLFF. The CDR3 DNA reads as TGTGCCAGCAGCTTAAGGTTTCTGTCCACTAATGAAAAGCTGTTTTTT. The chain uses TRBV11-2 and TRBJ1-4; D gene unclear. Germline-derived CDR1 and CDR2 are SGHAT and FQNNGV. The CDR3 totals 16 residues. Filled out from reference TRBV11-2 and TRBJ1-4, the complete variable domain reads EAGVAQSPRYKIIEKRQSVAFWCNPISGHATLYWYQQILGQGPKLLIQFQNNGVVDDSQLPKDRFSAERLKGVDSTLKIQPAKLEDSAVYLCASSLRFLSTNEKLFFGSGTQLSVL.

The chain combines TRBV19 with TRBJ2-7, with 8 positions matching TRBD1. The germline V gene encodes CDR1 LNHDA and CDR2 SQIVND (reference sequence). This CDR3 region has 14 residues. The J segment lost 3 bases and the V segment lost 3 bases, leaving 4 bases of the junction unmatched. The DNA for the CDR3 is TGTGCCAGTAGTATTAAGACAGGGGTCTACGAGCAGTACTTC. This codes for CASSIKTGVYEQYF.

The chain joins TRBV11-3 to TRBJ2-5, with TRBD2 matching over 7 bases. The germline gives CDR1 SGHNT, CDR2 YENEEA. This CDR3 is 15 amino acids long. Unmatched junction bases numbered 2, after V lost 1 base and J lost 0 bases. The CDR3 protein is CASSLGLADQETQYF. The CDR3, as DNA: TGTGCCAGCAGCTTAGGCCTAGCGGACCAAGAGACCCAGTACTTC.

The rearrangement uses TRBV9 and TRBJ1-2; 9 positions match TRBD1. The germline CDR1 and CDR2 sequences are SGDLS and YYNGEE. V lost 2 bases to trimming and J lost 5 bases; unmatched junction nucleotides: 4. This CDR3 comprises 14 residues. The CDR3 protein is CASSVDRGFYGYTF. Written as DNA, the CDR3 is TGTGCCAGCAGCGTGGACAGGGGATTTTATGGCTACACCTTC.

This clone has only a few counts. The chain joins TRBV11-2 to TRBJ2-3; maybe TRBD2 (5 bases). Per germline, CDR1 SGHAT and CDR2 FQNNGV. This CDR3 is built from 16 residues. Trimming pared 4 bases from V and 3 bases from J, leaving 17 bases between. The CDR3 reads CASSYLALIGTDTQYF. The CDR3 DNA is TGTGCCAGCAGCTATCTAGCCCTGATTGGGACAGATACGCAGTATTTT. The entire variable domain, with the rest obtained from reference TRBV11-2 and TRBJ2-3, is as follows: EAGVAQSPRYKIIEKRQSVAFWCNPISGHATLYWYQQILGQGPKLLIQFQNNGVVDDSQLPKDRFSAERLKGVDSTLKIQPAKLEDSAVYLCASSYLALIGTDTQYFGPGTRLTVL.

The CDR3 reads CASSLGGGMGPQHF. The CDR3 DNA sequence: TGTGCCAGCAGCTTAGGTGGGGGCATGGGGCCCCAGCATTTT. The V and J genes are TRBV7-2 and TRBJ1-5; possibly TRBD1 for D (6 bases). This CDR3 is built from 14 residues. CDR1 SGHTA and CDR2 FQGNSA come from the germline V gene. Trimming removed 1 base at V and 9 bases at J, with 13 bases between.

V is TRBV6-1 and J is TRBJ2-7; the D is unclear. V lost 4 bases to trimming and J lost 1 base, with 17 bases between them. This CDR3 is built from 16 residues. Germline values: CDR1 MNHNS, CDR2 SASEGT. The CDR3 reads CASSGVRSRLSYEQYF. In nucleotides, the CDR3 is TGTGCCAGCAGTGGAGTAAGGTCGCGGTTATCCTACGAGCAGTACTTC.

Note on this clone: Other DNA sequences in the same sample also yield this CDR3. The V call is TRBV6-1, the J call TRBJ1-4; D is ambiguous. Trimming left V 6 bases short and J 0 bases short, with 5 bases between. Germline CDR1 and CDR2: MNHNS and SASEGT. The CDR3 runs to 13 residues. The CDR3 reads CASRGATNEKLFF. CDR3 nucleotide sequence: TGTGCCAGCAGGGGCGCAACTAATGAAAAACTGTTTTTT.

The CDR3 protein is CASSKDRGKYYEQYF. The CDR3 DNA is TGTGCCAGCAGCAAAGATCGCGGGAAGTACTACGAGCAGTACTTC. This sequence joins TRBV21-1 and TRBJ2-7; the D call of TRBD2 is as the table states it, not checked on the DNA. TRBV21-1 is shown as a pseudogene. This CDR3 is built from 15 residues.

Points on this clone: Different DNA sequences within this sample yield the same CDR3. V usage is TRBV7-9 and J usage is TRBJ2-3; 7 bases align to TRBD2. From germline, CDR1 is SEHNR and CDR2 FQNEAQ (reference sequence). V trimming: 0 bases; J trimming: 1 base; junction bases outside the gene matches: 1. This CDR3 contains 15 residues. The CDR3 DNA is TGTGCCAGCAGCTTAGCGGCGGGAGGCACAGATACGCAGTATTTT. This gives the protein CASSLAAGGTDTQYF.

The DNA for the CDR3 is TGTGCCATCAGCCCGGACAGGGCCCACGAGCAGTACTTC. Residues: CAISPDRAHEQYF. V gene TRBV10-3 combines with J gene TRBJ2-7, with 8 bases fitting TRBD1. Trimming removed 6 bases from V and 5 bases from J; junction bases left unmatched: 6. The CDR3 length is 13 residues. In germline, CDR1 is ENHRY, CDR2 SYGVKD.

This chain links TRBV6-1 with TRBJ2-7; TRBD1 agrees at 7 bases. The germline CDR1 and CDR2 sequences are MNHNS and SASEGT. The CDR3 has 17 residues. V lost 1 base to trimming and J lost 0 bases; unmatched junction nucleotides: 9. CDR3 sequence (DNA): TGTGCCAGCAGTGAAGTGGTGGCAGGGGGAAGCTCCTACGAGCAGTACTTC. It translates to CASSEVVAGGSSYEQYF.

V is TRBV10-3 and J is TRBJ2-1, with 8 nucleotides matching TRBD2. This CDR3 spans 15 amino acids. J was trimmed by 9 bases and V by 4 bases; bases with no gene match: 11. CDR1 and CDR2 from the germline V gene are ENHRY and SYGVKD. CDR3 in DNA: TGTGCCATCAGTGTTCTGTCGGGAGGGATTGGTGAGCAGTTCTTC. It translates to CAISVLSGGIGEQFF.

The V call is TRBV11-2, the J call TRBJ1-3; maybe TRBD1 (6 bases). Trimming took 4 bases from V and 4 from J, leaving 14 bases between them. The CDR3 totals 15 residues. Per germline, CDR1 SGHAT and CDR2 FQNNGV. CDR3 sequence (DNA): TGTGCCAGCAGCTCAGGGGCGGCGGCCGGAAACACCATATATTTT. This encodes CASSSGAAAGNTIYF.

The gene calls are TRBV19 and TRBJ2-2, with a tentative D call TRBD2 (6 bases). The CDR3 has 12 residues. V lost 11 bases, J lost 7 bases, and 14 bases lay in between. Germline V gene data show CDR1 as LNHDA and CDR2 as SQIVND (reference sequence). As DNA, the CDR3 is TGTGCCGCTGGGTCCGGGAGCGGGGAGCTGTTTTTT. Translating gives CAAGSGSGELFF.

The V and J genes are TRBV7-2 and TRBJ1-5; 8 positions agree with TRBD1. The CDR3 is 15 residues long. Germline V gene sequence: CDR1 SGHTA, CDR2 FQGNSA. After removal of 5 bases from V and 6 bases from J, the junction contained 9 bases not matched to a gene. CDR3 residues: CASSLGQGMGQPQHF. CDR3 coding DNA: TGTGCCAGCAGCCTCGGACAGGGCATGGGTCAGCCCCAGCATTTT.

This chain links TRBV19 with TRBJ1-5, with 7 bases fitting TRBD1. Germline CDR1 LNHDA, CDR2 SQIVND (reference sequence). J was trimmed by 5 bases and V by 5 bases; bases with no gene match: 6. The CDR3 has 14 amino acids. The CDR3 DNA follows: TGTGCCAGTAGTTCCTGGGACAGATATCAGCCCCAGCATTTT. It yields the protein CASSSWDRYQPQHF.